This TCR beta chain stems from a study of radiotherapy plus CTLA-4 blockade in lung cancer. Across the study: Objective responses arose in roughly 18% of patients, and over 25% experienced disease control.

Details on this clone: The antigen remains undetermined.

Sequencing used immunoSEQ multiplex PCR; TCRdb keeps in-frame clones, though not all of them. The top ten hold about 3% of the sample, which has 90,000 to 100,000 clones, about 70% seen once. Study-wide results and caveats: How blood T cell clones changed early, along with interferon-beta, reportedly forecast response best.

The CDR3 length is 14 residues. Looked up from germline, CDR1 is MNHEY and CDR2 is SVGAGI. J gave up 3 bases and V 5 bases, and 6 bases lay outside the gene matches. The source material was peripheral blood, sampled from a patient treated with radiotherapy plus ipilimumab. This rearrangement joins TRBV6-5 to TRBJ2-7, with 8 bases aligning to TRBD2. This TCR came from a human donor with non-small cell lung cancer who had a partial response to radiotherapy plus ipilimumab. Some clones in this sample may be carry-over from other donors' samples. The CDR3 region is CASSNSGRNYEQYF. CDR3 nucleotide sequence: TGTGCCAGCAGTAACAGCGGGAGAAACTACGAGCAGTACTTC.